These 13 T cell receptor beta chains originate from one sample sequenced in a study of blood T cell repertoires in COVID-19. The assay was immunoSEQ multiplex PCR, and TCRdb's table has in-frame clones only and misses some. Seen here are tens of thousands of clones, roughly 87% observed once, and the top ten hold just under 7.5%. Material for sequencing was peripheral blood. The receptor set was obtained from a man in his 70s with acute or convalescent COVID-19.

The chain joins TRBV3-1 (or the pseudogene TRBV3-2) to TRBJ2-1, with 9 bases aligning to TRBD2. J was trimmed by 2 bases and V by 1 base; bases with no gene match: 6. The CDR3 runs to 17 residues. Germline V lookup: CDR1 LGHDT, CDR2 YNNKEL (reference sequence). Written as DNA, the CDR3 is TGTGCCAGCAGCCAAGGGAGCGGGAGGAAAGCCTACAATGAGCAGTTCTTC. This sequence encodes CASSQGSGRKAYNEQFF.

The chain is built from TRBV19 and TRBJ2-2, with D possibly being TRBD1 (7 bases). V was trimmed by 7 bases and J by 2 bases, leaving 17 bases between them. The germline V gene encodes CDR1 LNHDA and CDR2 SQIVND (reference sequence). The CDR3 extends over 16 amino acids. CDR3 sequence: CASKEWRGRNTGELFF. The CDR3 DNA reads TGTGCCAGTAAGGAGTGGAGGGGGCGCAACACCGGGGAGCTGTTTTTT.

The chain links TRBV6-5 to TRBJ2-3; D is possibly TRBD2 (5 bases). The germline V and J ends were trimmed by 6 bases and 4 bases, with 11 bases remaining between them. Germline CDR1 MNHEY, CDR2 SVGAGI. This CDR3 is built from 13 residues. The CDR3 DNA follows: TGTGCCAGCAGGAGGACTCCGCCAGATACGCAGTATTTT. It yields the protein CASRRTPPDTQYF.

The chain combines TRBV6-5 with TRBJ2-1; D possibly corresponds to TRBD2 (7 bases). Germline V gives CDR1 MNHEY, CDR2 SVGAGI. This CDR3 is built from 12 residues. The germline V and J ends were trimmed by 5 bases and 8 bases, with 10 bases remaining between them. DNA of the CDR3: TGTGCCAGCAGTCCGGGGGGCTATGAGCAGTTCTTC. Encoded protein: CASSPGGYEQFF.

The rearrangement joins TRBV3-1 (or the pseudogene TRBV3-2) to TRBJ1-4, with D possibly matching TRBD1 (6 bases). Per the germline V gene, CDR1 is LGHDT and CDR2 is YNNKEL (reference sequence). The CDR3 loop spans 17 amino acids. V shed 0 bases and J shed 3 bases, with 14 bases lying between them. CDR3 loop: CASSQDGQYHPNEKLFF. CDR3 sequence (DNA): TGTGCCAGCAGCCAAGATGGACAGTACCATCCTAATGAAAAACTGTTTTTT.

This clone was seen only a few times. The rearrangement joins TRBV2 to TRBJ1-1; 9 nucleotides line up with TRBD1. Germline values: CDR1 SNHLY, CDR2 FYNNEI. The CDR3 is 14 amino acids. With V trimmed by 5 bases and J by 4 bases, 5 bases remained unmatched. The CDR3: CASSLGQGSTEAFF. The CDR3 nucleotides read TGTGCCAGCAGTTTGGGACAGGGATCCACTGAAGCTTTCTTT.

V is TRBV27 and J is TRBJ2-1, with D tentatively TRBD2 (6 bases). Deletions cut 5 bases from V and 6 bases from J, with 14 bases between. CDR1 is MNHEY and CDR2 is SMNVEV in the germline V gene (reference sequence). The CDR3 sequence is 14 residues long. The CDR3 DNA sequence: TGTGCCAGCAGTAAACCGGGACTCTCCAATGAGCAGTTCTTC. The encoded protein is CASSKPGLSNEQFF.

This chain links TRBV7-2 with TRBJ1-3; no definite D call. This CDR3 contains 15 residues. The germline V and J ends were trimmed by 2 bases and 0 bases, with 8 bases remaining between them. Germline CDR1 is SGHTA and CDR2 is FQGNSA. The CDR3 loop reads CASSLPGSSGNTIYF. CDR3 nucleotide sequence: TGTGCCAGCAGCTTACCGGGGTCCTCTGGAAACACCATATATTTT.

The rearrangement uses TRBV5-6 and TRBJ2-7; 8 bases match TRBD1. In germline, CDR1 is SGHDT, CDR2 YYEEEE. The CDR3 is 15 amino acids. The V gene end was trimmed by 2 bases and the J gene end by 4 bases; junction bases not matched to a gene: 8. Written as DNA, the CDR3 is TGTGCCAGCAGCTTTGCAGGGGGCAAGAAATACGAGCAGTACTTC. Residues: CASSFAGGKKYEQYF. Complete variable domain (other parts from reference TRBV5-6 and TRBJ2-7): DAGVTQSPTHLIKTRGQQVTLRCSPKSGHDTVSWYQQALGQGPQFIFQYYEEEERQRGNFPDRFSGHQFPNYSSELNVNALLLGDSALYLCASSFAGGKKYEQYFGPGTRLTVT.

The chain uses TRBV11-2 and TRBJ2-7, with 8 bases fitting TRBD1. The CDR3 contains 14 residues. Per the germline V gene, CDR1 is SGHAT and CDR2 is FQNNGV. Trimming took 0 bases from V and 2 from J; bases not matched to a gene: 0. The CDR3 protein is CASSLDRGPYEQYF. Written as DNA, the CDR3 is TGTGCCAGCAGCTTAGACAGGGGGCCCTACGAGCAGTACTTC.

The rearrangement links TRBV10-3 to TRBJ2-2; tentatively, D is TRBD2 (5 bases). Looked up from germline, CDR1 is ENHRY and CDR2 is SYGVKD. This CDR3 contains 14 residues. In DNA form, the CDR3 reads TGTGCTATCTCTAGCAGTAGGGACACCGGGGAGCTGTTTTTT. It translates to CAISSSRDTGELFF.

This chain connects TRBV28 to TRBJ1-4; the D is unclear. The V gene lost 4 bases and the J gene lost 4 bases, with 10 bases spanning the gap. This CDR3 has 14 residues. Germline V gives CDR1 MDHEN, CDR2 SYDVKM. The CDR3 DNA sequence: TGTGCCAGCAGTTCGGCGGGTGGTAATGAAAAACTGTTTTTT. Translated: CASSSAGGNEKLFF.

The J gene is TRBJ2-1, the V gene TRBV6-5; 8 nucleotides match TRBD2. V was clipped by 2 bases and J by 9 bases; unmatched bases: 6. This CDR3 is built from 14 residues. Germline-derived CDR1 and CDR2 are MNHEY and SVGAGI. The CDR3 reads CASSYRGGLSEQFF. The CDR3 DNA follows: TGTGCCAGCAGTTACCGGGGGGGCCTTTCTGAGCAGTTCTTC.